The sequence of this T cell receptor beta chain was determined in a study of cytomegalovirus exposure and HLA in healthy donors. V lost 5 bases and J lost 0; bases outside the gene matches: 7. CDR1 and CDR2 (germline): PRHDT, FYEKMQ (reference sequence). CDR3 length: 15 amino acids. In the case of this clone: Its antigen is as yet unknown.

The PCR employed 60 Vbeta primers together with 13 Jbeta primers. Authors' processing steps: A later analysis tallied approximately 80 million unique TCR beta chains, some 10 million of them shared. Profiled with immunoSEQ multiplex PCR; TCRdb holds only in-frame clones, not every one. Clone size and the V and J calls come from that table; the DNA yielded D and trimming. The data contain about 240,000 clones, around 78% of them singletons. Study conclusions and caveats: Most TCR beta V segments were productive about 90% or about 30% of the time in an earlier analysis. HLA alleles showed associations with about 15,000 TCR beta sequences in a later analysis, at a 0.05 false discovery rate. Reports showed the classifier diagnosing cytomegalovirus status with high specificity and sensitivity.

The V call is TRBV13, the J call TRBJ2-7; 7 bases align to TRBD2. Sequenced sample: PBMCs. The sequence was obtained from a boy younger than 18 in good health and CMV-seronegative. In DNA, the CDR3 is TGTGCCAGCAGCGGGGAGGGCCCTCTCTCCTACGAGCAGTACTTC. Protein sequence: CASSGEGPLSYEQYF.